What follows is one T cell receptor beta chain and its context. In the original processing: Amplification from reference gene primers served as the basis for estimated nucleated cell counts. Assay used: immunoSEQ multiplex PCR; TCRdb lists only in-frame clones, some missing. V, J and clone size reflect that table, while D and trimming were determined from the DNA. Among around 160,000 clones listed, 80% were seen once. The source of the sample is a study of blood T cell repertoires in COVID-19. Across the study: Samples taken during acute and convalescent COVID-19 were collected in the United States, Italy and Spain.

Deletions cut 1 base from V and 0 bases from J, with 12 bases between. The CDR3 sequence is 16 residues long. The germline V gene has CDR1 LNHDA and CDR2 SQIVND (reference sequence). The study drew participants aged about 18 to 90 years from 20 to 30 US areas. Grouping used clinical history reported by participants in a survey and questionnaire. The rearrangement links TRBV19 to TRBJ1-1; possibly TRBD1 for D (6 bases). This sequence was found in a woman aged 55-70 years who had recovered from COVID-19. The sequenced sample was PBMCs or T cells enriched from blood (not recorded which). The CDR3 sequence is CASSIGTVKMNTEAFF. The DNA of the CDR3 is TGTGCCAGTAGTATAGGGACAGTAAAGATGAACACTGAAGCTTTCTTT.